What follows is one T cell receptor (beta chain) and its context. CDR3 length: 9 residues. Per the germline V gene, CDR1 is KGHDR and CDR2 is SFDVKD. V was clipped by 9 bases and J by 9 bases, with 7 bases between them. Repertoires were generated with immunoSEQ multiplex PCR, while TCRdb's copy carries only in-frame clones and drops some. The sample carries some 100,000 clones, roughly 92% recorded once. The entry originates in a study of blood T cell repertoires in COVID-19. The source of this sequence is a man between 65 and 85 years old with acute or convalescent COVID-19. Sequencing was performed on peripheral blood. This sequence joins TRBV24-1 and TRBJ1-2; no definite D call. DNA for the CDR3: TGTGCCACCGTTTATAGCTACACCTTC. Protein product: CATVYSYTF.